These 26 T cell receptor beta chains were all obtained from the same sample, sequenced in a study of memory CD8 T cells in hepatitis C reinfection. Assay used: immunoSEQ multiplex PCR; TCRdb lists only in-frame clones, some missing. The sample records 35,000 to 55,000 clones, roughly 90% being singletons. Time point noted: peak reinfection, 3 to 8 weeks after reinfection detection. No in vitro expansion preceded TCR sequencing of the sorted cells. Sequencing was done on a sample of naive CD8+ T cells sorted from blood. These TCRs come from a man aged 18-30 years with hepatitis C virus infection.

The chain couples TRBV11-2 to TRBJ2-5; 10 nucleotides line up with TRBD2. Losses at the gene ends were 0 bases for V and 10 bases for J; bases not matched to a gene: 8. The length of the CDR3 is 15 residues. Per the germline V gene, CDR1 is SGHAT and CDR2 is FQNNGV. The DNA for the CDR3 is TGTGCCAGCAGCTTAGATAGGACTAGCGGTTTGATCCAGTACTTC. Its protein is CASSLDRTSGLIQYF. Supplemented by reference TRBV11-2 and TRBJ2-5, the full variable domain reads EAGVAQSPRYKIIEKRQSVAFWCNPISGHATLYWYQQILGQGPKLLIQFQNNGVVDDSQLPKDRFSAERLKGVDSTLKIQPAKLEDSAVYLCASSLDRTSGLIQYFGPGTRLLVL.

The chain joins TRBV5-8 to TRBJ1-2; weak D call: TRBD1 (6 bases). From germline, CDR1 is SGHTS and CDR2 YDEGEE. The CDR3 runs to 14 residues. V lost 1 base to trimming and J lost 2 bases, with 9 bases between them. Written as DNA, the CDR3 is TGTGCCAGCAGCTTGTCAGGGGAAAACTATGGCTACACCTTC. Its protein is CASSLSGENYGYTF.

This chain links TRBV7-6 with TRBJ2-7; perhaps TRBD2 as D (6 bases). The CDR3 length is 14 residues. V was trimmed by 6 bases and J by 3 bases, leaving 15 bases between them. The germline V gene encodes CDR1 SGHVS and CDR2 FNYEAQ. The CDR3 DNA is TGTGCCAGCAGTACCCGGCGGGGTAACTACGAGCAGTACTTC. It encodes CASSTRRGNYEQYF.

This clone was counted only a few times. The chain combines TRBV7-9 with TRBJ1-1; D uncertain. The V end was cut by 5 bases, the J end by 8 bases, with 9 bases between. In germline, CDR1 is SEHNR, CDR2 FQNEAQ (reference sequence). CDR3 length: 11 residues. CDR3 DNA sequence: TGTGCCAGCAGCCGAGGAGGGGAAGCTTTCTTT. It encodes CASSRGGEAFF.

The V call is TRBV11-2, the J call TRBJ2-7, with 7 nucleotides matching TRBD2. The ends lost 1 base at V and 0 bases at J; junction bases unmatched: 3. The CDR3 loop spans 15 amino acids. Germline V lookup: CDR1 SGHAT, CDR2 FQNNGV. The CDR3 is CASSLGRDYSYEQYV. The CDR3 nucleotides are TGTGCCAGCAGCTTAGGCAGGGACTACTCCTACGAGCAGTACGTC.

CDR3 residues: CASSQGGPRYTF. In nucleotides, the CDR3 is TGCGCCAGCAGCCAAGGGGGCCCCCGGTACACCTTC. The J gene is TRBJ1-2, the V gene TRBV4-1; D is possibly TRBD1 (5 bases). This CDR3 contains 12 residues. Germline values: CDR1 MGHRA, CDR2 YSYEKL. V shed 1 base and J shed 11 bases, with 11 bases lying between them.

V gene TRBV5-5 combines with J gene TRBJ1-6; D is perhaps TRBD1 (6 bases). This CDR3 comprises 14 residues. Germline V gene lookup returns CDR1 SGHKS and CDR2 YYEKEE (reference sequence). Trimming cost V 5 bases and J 5 bases, with 11 bases left between them. The CDR3, as DNA: TGTGCCAGCAGGGATGGACAGAATAATTCACCCCTCCACTTT. Encoded protein: CASRDGQNNSPLHF.

This sequence joins TRBV7-9 and TRBJ2-7, with D possibly matching TRBD2 (6 bases). V gave up 8 bases and J gave up 3 bases, with 14 bases separating them. Germline loops: CDR1 SEHNR, CDR2 FQNEAQ (reference sequence). This CDR3 is built from 13 residues. The CDR3: CASRAGPGYEQYF. The CDR3 nucleotides are TGTGCCAGCCGGGCGGGACCTGGCTACGAGCAGTACTTC.

V and J are TRBV5-4 and TRBJ2-3, with 10 bases aligning to TRBD2. The CDR3 runs to 15 residues. After removal of 4 bases from V and 5 bases from J, the junction contained 7 bases not matched to a gene. Germline loops: CDR1 SGHNT, CDR2 YYREEE (reference sequence). The CDR3 here is CASSLRTSGVDTQYF. The CDR3, as DNA: TGTGCCAGCAGCCTTAGGACTAGCGGAGTAGATACGCAGTATTTT.

V and J are TRBV19 and TRBJ1-1, with D possibly matching TRBD1 (5 bases). CDR1 and CDR2 (germline): LNHDA, SQIVND (reference sequence). Trimming took off 2 bases at V and 5 bases at J, with 12 bases between the two ends. This CDR3 spans 14 amino acids. Here the CDR3 reads CASSIIVRGTEAFF. CDR3 DNA: TGTGCCAGTAGTATAATAGTTAGGGGAACTGAAGCTTTCTTT.

In this sample, this clone turned up a few times. The genes are TRBV7-9 and TRBJ1-1; D unclear. The CDR3 loop spans 12 amino acids. CDR1 is SEHNR, CDR2 FQNEAQ, per germline (reference sequence). Trimming shortened V by 6 bases and J by 7 bases, and 12 bases separated the two germline ends. CDR3 coding DNA: TGTGCCAGCAGTTCAGGTTTTTATGAAGCTTTCTTT. Translated, it gives CASSSGFYEAFF. The whole variable domain, remainder taken from reference TRBV7-9 and TRBJ1-1, is DTGVSQNPRHKITKRGQNVTFRCDPISEHNRLYWYRQTLGQGPEFLTYFQNEAQLEKSRLLSDRFSAERPKGSFSTLEIQRTEQGDSAMYLCASSSGFYEAFFGQGTRLTVV.

The chain links TRBV7-9 to TRBJ2-1; 10 bases map to TRBD2. CDR1 is SEHNR, CDR2 FQNEAQ, per germline (reference sequence). Germline trimming cut 8 bases from V and 1 base from J; bases unmatched to any gene: 11. The CDR3 spans 17 residues. CDR3 sequence (DNA): TGTGCCAGCCACGACCGGGCTAGCGGGAGATCCTACAATGAGCAGTTCTTC. This encodes CASHDRASGRSYNEQFF.

About this clone itself: Other nucleotide sequences in the sample specify the same CDR3. This chain links TRBV7-9 with TRBJ1-4; 7 bases map to TRBD1. V shed 4 bases and J 7 bases; nucleotides not matched to a gene: 15. The length of the CDR3 is 17 residues. Germline CDR1 SEHNR, CDR2 FQNEAQ (reference sequence). CDR3 protein: CASSSSRGGTVSEKLFF. DNA of the CDR3: TGTGCCAGCAGCTCCTCACGGGGCGGGACAGTCAGTGAAAAACTGTTTTTT.

The V call is TRBV5-1, the J call TRBJ2-1; no firm D call. The CDR3 spans 15 residues. Germline V gives CDR1 SGHRS, CDR2 YFSETQ. V was pared by 3 bases and J by 0 bases, with 10 bases between. CDR3 amino acids: CASSSGYSSYNEQFF. The CDR3 bases are TGCGCCAGCAGCTCCGGATACAGCTCCTACAATGAGCAGTTCTTC. Based on the CDR3 plus reference TRBV5-1 and TRBJ2-1, the full variable domain is KAGVTQTPRYLIKTRGQQVTLSCSPISGHRSVSWYQQTPGQGLQFLFEYFSETQRNKGNFPGRFSGRQFSNSRSEMNVSTLELGDSALYLCASSSGYSSYNEQFFGPGTRLTVL.

This clone was recorded only once. The J gene is TRBJ1-1, the V gene TRBV5-4; D call uncertain. CDR3 length equals 14 residues. The germline CDR1 and CDR2 sequences are SGHNT and YYREEE (reference sequence). V lost 7 bases to trimming and J lost 0 bases, with 13 bases between them. CDR3 region: CASGPTPVNTEAFF. DNA of the CDR3: TGTGCCAGCGGCCCAACCCCAGTGAACACTGAAGCTTTCTTT. Using reference TRBV5-4 and TRBJ1-1 for the parts outside the CDR3, the full variable domain is ETGVTQSPTHLIKTRGQQVTLRCSSQSGHNTVSWYQQALGQGPQFIFQYYREEENGRGNFPPRFSGLQFPNYSSELNVNALELDDSALYLCASGPTPVNTEAFFGQGTRLTVV.

The V call is TRBV10-3, the J call TRBJ2-5, with D perhaps TRBD2 (6 bases). The CDR3 spans 14 residues. Looked up from germline, CDR1 is ENHRY and CDR2 is SYGVKD. With 3 bases removed from V and 7 bases from J, the gap between germline ends came to 15 bases. The CDR3 spells CAISDVGGRATQYF. CDR3 sequence (DNA): TGTGCCATCAGTGATGTGGGGGGTAGAGCGACCCAGTACTTC.

This chain connects TRBV6-5 to TRBJ1-4, with TRBD1 matching 8 bases. CDR3 length equals 15 residues. Germline assignment: CDR1 MNHEY and CDR2 SVGAGI. V shed 6 bases, J shed 4 bases, and the junction held 7 bases outside the gene matches. CDR3 loop: CASSYRQGFNEKLFF. The CDR3 region has the DNA TGTGCCAGCAGCTACCGACAGGGGTTTAATGAAAAACTGTTTTTT.

This chain connects TRBV5-5 to TRBJ2-1; 12 positions agree with TRBD2. CDR3 length: 16 residues. Germline V lookup: CDR1 SGHKS, CDR2 YYEKEE (reference sequence). Trimming at V came to 4 bases and at J to 4 bases, leaving 6 bases not matched to a gene. The CDR3 DNA reads TGTGCCAGCAGCCCGTGGACTAGCGGGGCTTACAATGAGCAGTTCTTC. This encodes CASSPWTSGAYNEQFF.

This chain links TRBV27 with TRBJ2-1, with D perhaps TRBD2 (5 bases). Germline V lookup: CDR1 MNHEY, CDR2 SMNVEV (reference sequence). CDR3 length: 13 residues. V was trimmed by 5 bases and J by 5 bases, leaving 10 bases between them. CDR3 residues: CASSREWDNEQFF. In nucleotides, the CDR3 is TGTGCCAGCAGTCGGGAATGGGACAATGAGCAGTTCTTC.

This chain uses TRBV19 with TRBJ2-7; D is possibly TRBD1 (5 bases). CDR3 length: 14 residues. Trimming removed 3 bases at V and 1 base at J, with 10 bases between. CDR1 is LNHDA and CDR2 is SQIVND in the germline V gene (reference sequence). CDR3 sequence: CASSIAAGSYEQYV. CDR3 nucleotide sequence: TGTGCCAGTAGTATTGCGGCAGGGTCCTACGAGCAGTACGTC.

The genes are TRBV7-9 and TRBJ2-1; TRBD1 is a possible D gene (6 bases). The CDR3 contains 14 residues. The V gene lost 3 bases and the J gene lost 8 bases, with 14 bases spanning the gap. Germline assignment: CDR1 SEHNR and CDR2 FQNEAQ (reference sequence). DNA for the CDR3: TGTGCCAGCAGCTTGGGGCAGGGGCTGGATGAGCAGTTCTTC. Protein product: CASSLGQGLDEQFF.

The rearrangement links TRBV4-2 to TRBJ2-4, with 8 nucleotides matching TRBD2. The CDR3 is 17 amino acids. V was pared by 3 bases and J by 0 bases, with 7 bases of the junction left unmatched. Germline-derived CDR1 and CDR2 are LGHNA and YNFKEQ. CDR3 bases: TGTGCCAGCAGCCAGGCTACTAGCGGCGAAGCCAAAAACATTCAGTACTTC. This gives the protein CASSQATSGEAKNIQYF.

This chain connects TRBV2 to TRBJ1-6; D gene ambiguous. Per germline, CDR1 SNHLY and CDR2 FYNNEI. The CDR3 totals 11 residues. Trimming shortened V by 4 bases and J by 8 bases, and 3 bases separated the two germline ends. The CDR3 loop is CASSGHSPLHF. As DNA, the CDR3 is TGTGCCAGCAGTGGGCATTCACCCCTCCACTTT.

The gene calls are TRBV4-1 and TRBJ2-3; the match to TRBD1 covers 9 bases. The J segment lost 4 bases and the V segment lost 4 bases, leaving 9 bases of the junction unmatched. In germline, CDR1 is MGHRA, CDR2 YSYEKL. This CDR3 comprises 16 residues. The CDR3 DNA is TGCGCCAGCAGCCTGTCACCGGGACAGGGTGCAGATACGCAGTATTTT. Its translation: CASSLSPGQGADTQYF.

This rearrangement joins TRBV4-1 to TRBJ2-3; 7 positions match TRBD2. V trimming: 0 bases; J trimming: 5 bases; junction bases outside the gene matches: 8. This CDR3 has 16 residues. Germline V gene data show CDR1 as MGHRA and CDR2 as YSYEKL. CDR3 protein: CASSQDWGEGQDTQYF. The CDR3 DNA reads TGCGCCAGCAGCCAAGATTGGGGGGAGGGCCAAGATACGCAGTATTTT.

This sequence joins TRBV15 and TRBJ1-2, with 7 bases identical to TRBD1. There are 15 residues in the CDR3. V shed 3 bases and J 4 bases; nucleotides not matched to a gene: 8. From germline, CDR1 is LNHNV and CDR2 YYDKDF (reference sequence). In DNA, the CDR3 is TGTGCCACCAGCAGTAACAGGGGACTCAGCTATGGCTACACCTTC. It specifies CATSSNRGLSYGYTF.